These T cell receptor beta chains were read from a single sample in a study of control samples from healthy donors and cancer patients. The method was immunoSEQ multiplex PCR; TCRdb's version includes in-frame clones alone and lacks a portion of them. In the table there are roughly 120,000 clones, 75% to 95% of which are singletons. The sample consisted of blood. Receptor source: a human donor in good health. The donor label of this sample is uncertain. The CDR3 runs from the conserved cysteine through the conserved F or W. A D gene is named only where the DNA matches it firmly. Only some rows state a clone size, as once, few, many or a class for expanded clones.

v_gene,j_gene,d_gene,abundance,CDR3nt,CDR3aa
TRBV12-3/TRBV12-4,TRBJ1-5,.,once,TGTGCCAGCAGTTCCGGGAATCATCAGCCCCAGCATTTT,CASSSGNHQPQHF
TRBV27,TRBJ1-2,.,.,TGTGCCAGCAGTTTCTCCGGTGCGGATATCTATGGCTACACCTTC,CASSFSGADIYGYTF
TRBV6-5,TRBJ2-5,.,once,TGTGCCAGCAGGGGGGACCTAAAAGAGACCCAGTACTTC,CASRGDLKETQYF
TRBV28,TRBJ1-6,.,.,TGTGCCAGCAGTTCAAAGGGGCAGGCCCTCCACTTT,CASSSKGQALHF
TRBV28,TRBJ2-1,TRBD2,.,TGTGCCAGCAGTCAACTAGCGGGAATGGGAAATGAGCAGTTCTTC,CASSQLAGMGNEQFF
TRBV3-1/TRBV3-2,TRBJ2-3,TRBD2,.,TGTGCCAGCAGCCACGGACTAGCAGCTAGCACAGATACGCAGTATTTT,CASSHGLAASTDTQYF
TRBV5-1,TRBJ2-3,TRBD2,.,TGCGCCAGCAGCCACGGACTAGCGGGGACAGATACGCAGTATTTT,CASSHGLAGTDTQYF
TRBV6-5,TRBJ1-1,.,.,TGTGCCAGCAGTTCCTTACAGGACACTGAAGCTTTCTTT,CASSSLQDTEAFF
TRBV13,TRBJ1-2,.,.,TGTGCCAGCAGGCCCCGCGGGTCTGGTCCTCCGGGCTACACCTTC,CASRPRGSGPPGYTF
TRBV9,TRBJ2-2,.,.,TGTGCCAGCAGCGTAGCTGGGGGGCTGGCGGGGGAGCTGTTTTTT,CASSVAGGLAGELFF
TRBV28,TRBJ2-3,TRBD1,.,TGTGCCAGCTTTGATACAGGGGCCACAGATACGCAGTATTTT,CASFDTGATDTQYF
TRBV7-3,TRBJ2-3,.,.,TGTGCCAGCAGCGAAGGACACCAAACAGATACGCAGTATTTT,CASSEGHQTDTQYF
TRBV11-2,TRBJ2-7,TRBD1,.,TGTGCCAGCACCGGACAGGGGGACTACGAGCAGTACTTC,CASTGQGDYEQYF
TRBV7-9,TRBJ2-1,.,.,TGTGCCAGCAGCTTAGGAGCGACAGAGGCCGATGAGCAGTTCTTC,CASSLGATEADEQFF
TRBV29-1,TRBJ2-5,.,.,TGCAGCGCCAATACCGGGTTTCAAGAGACCCAGTACTTC,CSANTGFQETQYF